Below, one TCR beta chain is given with its context. This entry is derived from a study of OX40 agonist ivuxolimab in advanced cancers. Study-level information: Participants could have had prior anti-PD-1, anti-PD-L1 or anti-CTLA-4 therapy, and around 43% had some. Three patients, one with hepatocellular carcinoma and two with cutaneous melanoma, responded partially.

The protocol was immunoSEQ multiplex PCR, while the TCRdb copy is restricted to in-frame clones and leaves out a portion. In the table there are 40,000 to 55,000 clones, approximately 90% of which are singletons. The germline V gene encodes CDR1 SGHRS and CDR2 YFSETQ. The ends were cut back, 1 base at V and 5 bases at J, with 6 bases in the middle. The CDR3 is made up of 12 amino acids. This TCR came from an adult with an advanced solid tumor such as melanoma, head and neck, liver or kidney cancer. The rearrangement joins TRBV5-1 to TRBJ2-5, with no clear D. The sample was CD4+ or CD8+ T cells sorted from blood, taken in a trial of the OX40 agonist ivuxolimab. CDR3 loop: CASSLNAETQYF. The CDR3 nucleotides are TGCGCCAGCAGCTTGAACGCGGAGACCCAGTACTTC. The whole variable domain, filled in from reference TRBV5-1 and TRBJ2-5, reads KAGVTQTPRYLIKTRGQQVTLSCSPISGHRSVSWYQQTPGQGLQFLFEYFSETQRNKGNFPGRFSGRQFSNSRSEMNVSTLELGDSALYLCASSLNAETQYFGPGTRLLVL.